These T cell receptor beta chains were read from a single sample in a study of cytomegalovirus exposure and HLA in healthy donors. Sequencing was performed with immunoSEQ multiplex PCR; in TCRdb, only in-frame clones are kept and a portion is missing. This table has 120,000 to 150,000 clones, 73% appearing once. Material: PBMCs. All receptors derive from a young woman in good health and CMV-seronegative. CDR3s include the opening cysteine and the closing phenylalanine or tryptophan. The order of the fields is D gene, clone size, CDR3 length, J gene, V gene, CDR3 DNA, CDR3 protein. D genes are given only for firm matches. Not all rows give a size; the values are once, few, many and, for expanded clones, a class.

>TRBD1|NA|15|TRBJ1-6|TRBV5-1
TGCGCCAGCAGCCCGGGTGGGACAGAGAATTCACCCCTCCACTTT
CASSPGGTENSPLHF
>NA|NA|17|TRBJ1-1|TRBV5-1
TGCGCCAGCAGCGTCTACGACAGGCTGGGACCGAACACTGAAACTTTCTTT
CASSVYDRLGPNTETFF
>NA|few|11|TRBJ2-1|TRBV5-1
TGCGCCAGCAGTGGAGACAATGAGCAGTTCTTC
CASSGDNEQFF
>NA|NA|14|TRBJ2-7|TRBV15
TGTGCCACCAGCTCCCTACAGAGATCCTACGAGCAGTACTTC
CATSSLQRSYEQYF
>NA|once|12|TRBJ1-6|TRBV5-8
TGTGCCAGCACCCCCGGGTATGCACCCCTCCACTTT
CASTPGYAPLHF
>NA|once|15|TRBJ2-5|TRBV7-2
TGTGCCAGCAGCTTACCTGACGGAACTAGGGAGACCCAGTACTTC
CASSLPDGTRETQYF
>TRBD2|once|16|TRBJ2-1|TRBV10-2
TGCGCCAGCGGAGAGGCGGGGGGGAGCTCCTACAATGAGCAGTTCTTC
CASGEAGGSSYNEQFF
>NA|NA|15|TRBJ1-6|TRBV14
TGTGCCAGCAGCCAAGGAGGGTCCAGATATTCACCCCTCCACTTT
CASSQGGSRYSPLHF
>TRBD2|NA|16|TRBJ2-3|TRBV7-9
TGTGCCAGCAGGGCGGGGAGGGGACGGGGCACAGATACGCAGTATTTT
CASRAGRGRGTDTQYF
>TRBD1|NA|16|TRBJ1-5|TRBV4-1
TGCGCCAGCAGCAGGGACAGGGGAAAGGGCAATCAGCCCCAGCATTTT
CASSRDRGKGNQPQHF
>NA|NA|14|TRBJ1-2|TRBV7-8
TGTGCCAGCAGCAACGAGACCCCCTCCGGGGACTACACCTTC
CASSNETPSGDYTF
>TRBD1|NA|16|TRBJ2-1|TRBV5-1
TGCGCCAGCAGCCCGACAGGGGACAGCTCCTACAATGAGCAGTTCTTC
CASSPTGDSSYNEQFF
>NA|NA|14|TRBJ2-7|TRBV7-6
TGTGCCAGCAGCTTTGCAGGGCTGTCGTACAAGCAGTACTTC
CASSFAGLSYKQYF
>TRBD1|few|13|TRBJ1-5|TRBV10-3
TGTGCCATCAGTGAACAGGGGGAACAGCCCCAGCATTTT
CAISEQGEQPQHF
>NA|NA|15|TRBJ2-6|TRBV6-5
TGTGCCAGCAGTTACTCCGGCTCTGGGGCCAACGTCCTGACTTTC
CASSYSGSGANVLTF
>TRBD2|NA|16|TRBJ2-2|TRBV7-2
TGTGCCAGCAGGAATCTAGCGGGGGGGCGAGGCGGGGAGCTGTTTTTT
CASRNLAGGRGGELFF
>NA|NA|15|TRBJ1-3|TRBV6-1
TGTGCCAGCATGCCGGGAGCAGGGACTGGAAACACCATATATTTT
CASMPGAGTGNTIYF
>NA|once|15|TRBJ2-2|TRBV19
TGTGCCAGTAAGAGGGGGGGATTGGACACCGGGGAGCTGTTTTTT
CASKRGGLDTGELFF
>TRBD2|few|16|TRBJ2-1|TRBV7-8
TGTGCCAGCAGCTTCCTAGCGGGAGTCTCCTACAATGAGCAGTTCTTC
CASSFLAGVSYNEQFF
>TRBD2|NA|14|TRBJ2-3|TRBV10-2
TGCGCCAGCAGTGAGTCGGGAGGGCAGAAGCCGCAGTATTTT
CASSESGGQKPQYF
>NA|few|15|TRBJ1-3|TRBV7-2
TGTGCCAGCAGCTTAGACAGTCCCTCTGGAAACACCATATATTTT
CASSLDSPSGNTIYF
>NA|NA|14|TRBJ1-1|TRBV5-1
TGCGCCAGCAGCTTGGACACATACAACACTGAAGCTTTCTTT
CASSLDTYNTEAFF
>TRBD1|NA|12|TRBJ2-7|TRBV5-4
TGTGCCAGCAGCCTGGGACAGTACGAGCAGTACTTC
CASSLGQYEQYF
>TRBD2|NA|14|TRBJ2-5|TRBV28
TGTGCCAGCAGACCCGGGAGGGGAGTTTGGACCCAGTACTTC
CASRPGRGVWTQYF
>NA|NA|17|TRBJ1-3|TRBV9
TGTGCCAGCAGCGTCACGGACATCCGGAGCTCTGGAAACACCATATATTTT
CASSVTDIRSSGNTIYF
>NA|few|13|TRBJ1-1|TRBV7-9
TGTGCCAGCAGCTTAGTACAGAACACTGAAGCTTTCTTT
CASSLVQNTEAFF
>NA|NA|13|TRBJ1-4|TRBV6-6
TGTGCCAGCAGTAGAAGTTACAGTGAAAAACTGTTTTTT
CASSRSYSEKLFF